This TCR beta chain was documented in a study of T cell responses to AZD1222 COVID-19 vaccine. Study-level points and caveats: As reported, nearly half of all spike-specific TCRs target variant regions that are unmutated. Recipients of two AZD1222 doses showed rising Spike-specific TCR breadth and depth.

Regarding this clone: Its antigen remains unknown.

TCRdb keeps only in-frame clones here, not all; method: immunoSEQ multiplex PCR. The sample records more than 70,000 clones, approximately 88% being singletons. Germline V lookup: CDR1 LGHDT, CDR2 YNNKEL (reference sequence). Unmatched junction bases numbered 4, after V lost 7 bases and J lost 8 bases. The length of the CDR3 is 12 residues. This receptor was obtained from an adult in good health. V is TRBV3-1 (or the pseudogene TRBV3-2) and J is TRBJ2-2; 7 bases agree with TRBD2. The source was peripheral blood, collected on day 0 of AZD1222 vaccination. CDR3 in DNA: TGTGCCAGCACCTCGCGGGGGGGGGAGCTGTTTTTT. This codes for CASTSRGGELFF.